The 26 T cell receptor beta chains in this list originate from one sample, sequenced in a study of shared clonotypes between healthy human individuals. Libraries were prepared by immunoSEQ multiplex PCR; TCRdb keeps only in-frame clonotypes and omits some of them. The sample has about 2.4 million clones, approximately 93% seen once. The sequenced material came from naive CD4+ T cells from PBMCs. Subset in this sample: CD45RA+ positively selected. The receptors here all came from a man between 18 and 35 years old in good health. Some clones in this sample may be carry-over from other donors' samples.

In DNA form, the CDR3 reads TGCGCCAGCAGCTTGAACGGTTACACCGGGGAGCTGTTTTTT. Residues: CASSLNGYTGELFF. V gene TRBV5-1 combines with J gene TRBJ2-2; unclear D gene. CDR3 length: 14 amino acids. Trimming took off 1 base at V and 3 bases at J, with 7 bases between the two ends. Germline V gene data show CDR1 as SGHRS and CDR2 as YFSETQ.

This sequence joins TRBV2 and TRBJ2-1; D perhaps matches TRBD1 (5 bases). Germline values: CDR1 SNHLY, CDR2 FYNNEI. Between the trimmed V and J ends, which lost 5 bases and 4 bases, there was a span of 12 bases. The CDR3 spans 14 residues. Here the CDR3 DNA reads TGTGCCAGCAGTACCTTCGACAGTTACAATGAGCAGTTCTTC. This encodes CASSTFDSYNEQFF.

The rearrangement joins TRBV28 to TRBJ2-6; perhaps TRBD2 as D (5 bases). V was shortened by 4 bases and J by 2 bases, with 9 bases between the two germline ends. The germline V gene has CDR1 MDHEN and CDR2 SYDVKM. This CDR3 has 15 residues. This CDR3 reads CASSSHGTGANVLTF. DNA for the CDR3: TGTGCCAGCAGTTCCCACGGGACTGGGGCCAACGTCCTGACTTTC.

The chain couples TRBV5-1 to TRBJ1-4, with a tentative D call TRBD1 (6 bases). Trimming pared 2 bases from V and 4 bases from J, leaving 12 bases between. The CDR3 is 15 residues long. The V gene's germline CDR1 is SGHRS and CDR2 YFSETQ. CDR3 residues: CASSLPDSLNEKLFF. CDR3 DNA: TGCGCCAGCAGCTTACCGGACAGCCTTAATGAAAAACTGTTTTTT.

V usage is TRBV6-1 and J usage is TRBJ1-2; weak D call: TRBD1 (5 bases). In germline, CDR1 is MNHNS, CDR2 SASEGT. V lost 6 bases and J lost 4, with 18 bases in between. The CDR3 length is 15 residues. In DNA form, the CDR3 reads TGTGCCAGCAGCCCGCGGGGGAGGCCTCTCTATGGCTACACCTTC. Protein product: CASSPRGRPLYGYTF.

The CDR3 here is CASSLSGRGWRETQYF. DNA of the CDR3: TGTGCCAGCAGTTTATCAGGCAGGGGGTGGCGGGAGACCCAGTACTTC. This chain uses TRBV28 with TRBJ2-5; 7 bases are shared with TRBD1. The V gene end was trimmed by 1 base and the J gene end by 5 bases; junction bases not matched to a gene: 10. Germline loops: CDR1 MDHEN, CDR2 SYDVKM. The CDR3 loop spans 16 amino acids.

V is TRBV6-6 and J is TRBJ2-6; 7 nucleotides line up with TRBD1. V lost 2 bases to trimming and J lost 4 bases; unmatched junction nucleotides: 5. The CDR3 spans 16 residues. CDR1 is MNHNY and CDR2 is SVGAGI in the germline V gene (reference sequence). In DNA, the CDR3 is TGTGCCAGCAGTTACCACGTGGGACAGGGGGCCAACGTCCTGACTTTC. Protein: CASSYHVGQGANVLTF.

The V gene is TRBV2, the J gene TRBJ2-2, with unresolved D. Germline V gene sequence: CDR1 SNHLY, CDR2 FYNNEI. V lost 2 bases and J 5 bases, leaving 6 bases between the germline ends. The CDR3 spans 13 residues. CDR3 in amino acids: CASSEQRTGELFF. The CDR3 coding sequence is TGTGCCAGCAGTGAACAGAGGACCGGGGAGCTGTTTTTT. The full variable domain, rest sourced from reference TRBV2 and TRBJ2-2, is EPEVTQTPSHQVTQMGQEVILRCVPISNHLYFYWYRQILGQKVEFLVSFYNNEISEKSEIFDDQFSVERPDGSNFTLKIRSTKLEDSAMYFCASSEQRTGELFFGEGSRLTVL.

The chain employs TRBV5-1 and TRBJ1-2, with 9 bases matching TRBD1. CDR1 is SGHRS and CDR2 is YFSETQ in the germline V gene. The CDR3 runs to 15 residues. The trim removed 3 bases at V and 4 bases at J, leaving 7 bases unmatched. The CDR3 loop reads CASSSWTGEVYGYTF. In nucleotides, the CDR3 is TGCGCCAGCAGCTCTTGGACAGGGGAGGTCTATGGCTACACCTTC.

This chain links TRBV5-7 with TRBJ2-7; D is unclear. TRBV5-7 counts as an open reading frame of uncertain function. The CDR3 loop spans 15 amino acids. Trimming pared 3 bases from V and 3 bases from J, leaving 16 bases between. CDR3 region: CASSCPSDRFYEQYF. DNA for the CDR3: TGTGCCAGCAGCTGCCCCAGCGATAGATTCTACGAGCAGTACTTC.

The chain employs TRBV9 and TRBJ2-2, with 8 bases identical to TRBD2. V was clipped by 2 bases and J by 4 bases; unmatched bases: 10. Germline loops: CDR1 SGDLS, CDR2 YYNGEE. The CDR3 spans 17 residues. The CDR3 DNA sequence: TGTGCCAGCAGCGTTACGTTAGCGGGGACGACCACCGGGGAGCTGTTTTTT. Residues: CASSVTLAGTTTGELFF.

DNA of the CDR3: TGTGCCAGCAGCGTACAAGCGGCAGCCCCAGGCTCCTACAATGAGCAGTTCTTC. The encoded protein is CASSVQAAAPGSYNEQFF. The V and J genes are TRBV9 and TRBJ2-1; D perhaps matches TRBD2 (5 bases). V lost 1 base, J lost 0 bases, and 17 bases lay in between. The germline gives CDR1 SGDLS, CDR2 YYNGEE. This CDR3 has 18 residues. Full variable domain (remainder filled in from reference TRBV9 and TRBJ2-1): DSGVTQTPKHLITATGQRVTLRCSPRSGDLSVYWYQQSLDQGLQFLIQYYNGEERAKGNILERFSAQQFPDLHSELNLSSLELGDSALYFCASSVQAAAPGSYNEQFFGPGTRLTVL.

Worth noting for this clone: This CDR3 is also generated by other DNA sequences in the sample. The CDR3 DNA is TGTGCCAGCTCAACAGGACAAAATCAGCCCCAGCATTTT. This translates into CASSTGQNQPQHF. The genes are TRBV18 and TRBJ1-5; D may be TRBD1 (5 bases). CDR1 is KGHSH and CDR2 is LQKENI in the germline V gene. The CDR3 runs 13 residues. V lost 5 bases and J 4 bases, leaving 9 bases between the germline ends.

The chain combines TRBV27 with TRBJ2-3, with unresolved D. Germline CDR1 reads MNHEY; CDR2 reads SMNVEV (reference sequence). The CDR3 runs to 16 residues. V gave up 6 bases and J gave up 0 bases, with 16 bases separating them. The CDR3 protein is CASSPPDIISTDTQYF. DNA of the CDR3: TGTGCCAGCAGCCCCCCCGACATTATTAGCACAGATACGCAGTATTTT.

The chain links TRBV30 to TRBJ2-1; 14 bases match TRBD2. V shed 4 bases and J 6 bases; nucleotides not matched to a gene: 2. The CDR3 runs 14 residues. Germline CDR1 GTSNPN, CDR2 SVGIG (reference sequence). The CDR3 loop is CAWTGTSGGNEQFF. CDR3 bases: TGTGCCTGGACCGGGACTAGCGGGGGCAATGAGCAGTTCTTC.

The J gene is TRBJ2-7, the V gene TRBV29-1; 10 nucleotides line up with TRBD1. This CDR3 region has 15 residues. CDR1 is SQVTM, CDR2 ANQGSEA, per germline. V trimming: 6 bases; J trimming: 1 base; junction bases outside the gene matches: 9. The CDR3, as DNA: TGCAGCGTCGTGATCGGACAGGGGGGTTCCTACGAGCAGTACTTC. This sequence encodes CSVVIGQGGSYEQYF.

The CDR3, as DNA: TGTGCCAGCAGTTTGGACGCGTGGGGGGAGCAGTACTTC. This codes for CASSLDAWGEQYF. This sequence joins TRBV28 and TRBJ2-7; D might be TRBD1 or TRBD2, each matching 5 bases. This CDR3 comprises 13 residues. Germline assignment: CDR1 MDHEN and CDR2 SYDVKM. Trimming stripped 3 bases from V and 7 bases from J, with 13 bases between.

The chain employs TRBV6-1 and TRBJ2-5; 8 bases line up with TRBD1. The CDR3 covers 15 residues. Trimming took 6 bases from V and 5 from J; bases not matched to a gene: 11. CDR1 is MNHNS and CDR2 is SASEGT in the germline V gene. This CDR3 is CASSQEAGGAETQYF. The CDR3 DNA reads as TGTGCCAGCAGCCAAGAGGCAGGGGGCGCGGAGACCCAGTACTTC.

This chain links TRBV7-2 with TRBJ2-7; 10 positions agree with TRBD2. V dropped 5 bases and J dropped 2; count of bases not matched to a gene: 6. Germline V gives CDR1 SGHTA, CDR2 FQGNSA. There are 15 residues in the CDR3. CDR3 DNA: TGTGCCAGCAGCCCCGGGACTAGCGCGACCTACGAGCAGTACTTC. It translates to CASSPGTSATYEQYF.

CDR3: CASSFYRRTGYEQYF. DNA of the CDR3: TGTGCCAGCAGCTTTTACCGGCGGACGGGCTACGAGCAGTACTTC. The chain is built from TRBV27 and TRBJ2-7; D remains ambiguous. V was trimmed by 6 bases and J by 3 bases, leaving 18 bases between them. The CDR3 runs 15 residues. CDR1 and CDR2 (germline): MNHEY, SMNVEV (reference sequence).

As DNA, the CDR3 is TGTGCCAGCAGTCCCAGTGGTAGCGGGATCAGCAATGAGCAGTTCTTC. It is translated as CASSPSGSGISNEQFF. This chain connects TRBV28 to TRBJ2-1; 8 nucleotides align to TRBD2. Germline trimming cut 5 bases from V and 6 bases from J; bases unmatched to any gene: 12. Germline V lookup: CDR1 MDHEN, CDR2 SYDVKM. The CDR3 length is 16 residues.

The chain combines TRBV6-1 with TRBJ1-4; D perhaps matches TRBD1 (6 bases). The germline CDR1 and CDR2 sequences are MNHNS and SASEGT. V was shortened by 5 bases and J by 8 bases, with 12 bases between the two germline ends. The CDR3 is 13 amino acids. For the CDR3, the DNA is TGTGCCAGCAGTACAGGGATAGGGGAAAAACTGTTTTTT. The encoded protein is CASSTGIGEKLFF.

This rearrangement joins TRBV7-2 to TRBJ2-1; 9 bases match TRBD2. CDR1 SGHTA and CDR2 FQGNSA come from the germline V gene. J was trimmed by 6 bases and V by 5 bases; bases with no gene match: 5. The CDR3 extends over 14 amino acids. The CDR3 loop is CASSLSGSGNEQFF. The CDR3 nucleotides read TGTGCCAGCAGCCTTAGCGGGAGTGGCAATGAGCAGTTCTTC. Supplemented by reference TRBV7-2 and TRBJ2-1, the full variable domain reads GAGVSQSPSNKVTEKGKDVELRCDPISGHTALYWYRQSLGQGLEFLIYFQGNSAPDKSGLPSDRFSAERTGGSVSTLTIQRTQQEDSAVYLCASSLSGSGNEQFFGPGTRLTVL.

This chain joins TRBV6-6 and TRBJ1-1; D remains unclear. Germline V CDR1 and CDR2: MNHNY, SVGAGI (reference sequence). CDR3 length: 15 amino acids. The V end lost 6 bases, the J end lost 1 base, and 15 bases lay between the germline ends. The CDR3 region has the DNA TGTGCCAGCAGCCCCACTGAATCGGGGAACACTGAAGCTTTCTTT. Its protein is CASSPTESGNTEAFF.

As for this clone: Other DNA sequences of this sample code for an identical CDR3. The J gene is TRBJ2-1, the V gene TRBV5-4; 12 nucleotides agree with TRBD2. With V trimmed by 0 bases and J by 0 bases, 4 bases remained unmatched. Germline V gene data show CDR1 as SGHNT and CDR2 as YYREEE (reference sequence). This CDR3 is 18 amino acids long. The CDR3: CASSLGTSGTSSYNEQFF. The CDR3, as DNA: TGTGCCAGCAGCTTGGGGACTAGCGGGACCTCCTCCTACAATGAGCAGTTCTTC.

The chain employs TRBV7-2 and TRBJ2-5, with 10 bases lining up with TRBD2. Germline V gives CDR1 SGHTA, CDR2 FQGNSA. The CDR3 is made up of 16 amino acids. The J segment lost 2 bases and the V segment lost 5 bases, leaving 8 bases of the junction unmatched. In DNA form, the CDR3 reads TGTGCCAGCAGCATTACCGGGACTAGCGTACAAGAGACCCAGTACTTC. This gives the protein CASSITGTSVQETQYF. The entire variable domain, with the rest obtained from reference TRBV7-2 and TRBJ2-5, is as follows: GAGVSQSPSNKVTEKGKDVELRCDPISGHTALYWYRQSLGQGLEFLIYFQGNSAPDKSGLPSDRFSAERTGGSVSTLTIQRTQQEDSAVYLCASSITGTSVQETQYFGPGTRLLVL.